This is a list of T cell receptor beta chains from one sample in a study of graft-versus-host responses after intestinal transplantation. The data were produced by immunoSEQ multiplex PCR, yet TCRdb's version contains in-frame clones alone and is incomplete. The table has 140,000 or so clones, over 90% seen once. No antigens are known for them. Sequenced here: unstimulated CD4+ T cells sorted from spleen or lymph node cells, sampled before intestinal transplant. The receptor source for this set is a human donor who received an intestinal transplant. Each CDR3 is given with its conserved first and last residue. D genes are given only for firm matches. Not all rows give a size; the values are once, few, many and, for expanded clones, a class.

DNA: TGTGCCAGCAGTTACTCGGTAAATCAGCCCCAGCATTTT; CDR3: CASSYSVNQPQHF; J: TRBJ1-5; size: -; D: -; V: TRBV6-6
DNA: TGTGCCAGCAGTTCAGGGGGCGGTACCGGGGAGCTGTTTTTT; CDR3: CASSSGGGTGELFF; J: TRBJ2-2; size: once; D: TRBD1; V: TRBV28
DNA: TGTGCCAGCAGCTTGACTCTTAGGGGCGAGACCCAGTACTTC; CDR3: CASSLTLRGETQYF; J: TRBJ2-5; size: -; D: -; V: TRBV9
DNA: TGTGCCAGTAGTATGAATAGCAATCAGCCCCAGCATTTT; CDR3: CASSMNSNQPQHF; J: TRBJ1-5; size: -; D: -; V: TRBV19
DNA: TGTGCCAGCAGCTTAACAGGGTCCCGCAATGAGCAGTTCTTC; CDR3: CASSLTGSRNEQFF; J: TRBJ2-1; size: -; D: -; V: TRBV7-3
DNA: TGTGCCAGCAGCTTATCCCCCGTCGTAGGGTACGTCGGTGATGAGCAGTTCTTC; CDR3: CASSLSPVVGYVGDEQFF; J: TRBJ2-1; size: -; D: -; V: TRBV7-3
DNA: TGTGCCAGTAAAGTAGCGGGAGCATACGAGCAGTACTTC; CDR3: CASKVAGAYEQYF; J: TRBJ2-7; size: -; D: TRBD2; V: TRBV19
DNA: TGCGCCAGCAGCTTTGGACAGGCCTATGGCTACACCTTC; CDR3: CASSFGQAYGYTF; J: TRBJ1-2; size: once; D: TRBD1; V: TRBV5-1
DNA: TGTGCCAGCAGTTTAGGACGGGAGGGCCCCTCGTCCTACAATGAGCAGTTCTTC; CDR3: CASSLGREGPSSYNEQFF; J: TRBJ2-1; size: -; D: TRBD2; V: TRBV27
DNA: TGTGCCAGCAGCGCCAGGACAGGGGACGGAGCCTACGAGCAGTACTTC; CDR3: CASSARTGDGAYEQYF; J: TRBJ2-7; size: -; D: TRBD1; V: TRBV11-2
DNA: TGTGCCAGCAGCCCTCTGGCGGAGCAGTTCTTC; CDR3: CASSPLAEQFF; J: TRBJ2-1; size: -; D: -; V: TRBV5-5
DNA: TGCGCCAGCAGCGAAAGTGGTGGAAATGGCTACACCTTC; CDR3: CASSESGGNGYTF; J: TRBJ1-2; size: -; D: -; V: TRBV5-1
DNA: TGTGCCAGCAGCTTAACCGCGACTAGCGGTCACAATGAGCAGTTCTTC; CDR3: CASSLTATSGHNEQFF; J: TRBJ2-1; size: -; D: TRBD2; V: TRBV7-3
DNA: TGTGCCAGCAGCCGCGGACAGAGTAGCAATCAGCCCCAGCATTTT; CDR3: CASSRGQSSNQPQHF; J: TRBJ1-5; size: -; D: -; V: TRBV9
DNA: TGTGCCAGCAGCCAAGAAGGCGGAGTCCTCACAGATACGCAGTATTTT; CDR3: CASSQEGGVLTDTQYF; J: TRBJ2-3; size: -; D: -; V: TRBV4-2
DNA: TGTGCCAGCAAGGGCGGCAGAATTGCCGGAAACACCATATATTTT; CDR3: CASKGGRIAGNTIYF; J: TRBJ1-3; size: once; D: -; V: TRBV2